The clone carrying this TCR beta chain was seen many times. These data are taken from a study of regulatory T cells in long-lasting Graves disease. This CDR3 region has 12 residues. The V gene's germline CDR1 is SNHLY and CDR2 FYNNEI. V lost 1 base, J lost 16 bases, and 14 bases lay in between. According to the study, TCR beta libraries were built with iRepertoire HTBI primers and CDR3-region Arm-PCR. TCRdb independently ran MiXCR on the multiplex PCR reads; one entry per CDR3 protein. Of about 430,000 distinct CDR3 sequences in the sample, around 16% were seen once. Time point denoted: newly diagnosed GD, antithyroid drugs for less than 3 months. TCR sequences were obtained from RNA taken from PBMCs. These data also featured in a second study, about T cells in Graves' hyperthyroidism and ophthalmopathy.

The clonotype comes from a woman aged 40 to 50 with Graves disease. This material consisted of peripheral blood mononuclear cells (PBMCs), taken at new diagnosis, from a patient treated with antithyroid drugs. The chain recombines TRBV2 with TRBJ2-1; maybe TRBD2 (5 bases). The CDR3 loop reads CASSEGLPNGFF. Written as DNA, the CDR3 is TGTGCCAGCAGTGAAGGACTACCTAACGGCTTCTTC.